These 7 T cell receptor beta chains were sequenced from one sample in a study of siplizumab effects on memory and regulatory T cells. Assay: immunoSEQ multiplex PCR; the TCRdb copy retains only in-frame clones and omits some. The sample lists 95,000 to 100,000 clones; over 90% were seen once. Sequenced: non-Treg CD4+ T cells sorted from blood. The receptors shown here come from a human donor in good health.

The chain combines TRBV11-2 with TRBJ2-7; D perhaps matches TRBD2 (5 bases). The length of the CDR3 is 14 residues. Trimming removed 4 bases at V and 3 bases at J, with 13 bases between. The germline V gene encodes CDR1 SGHAT and CDR2 FQNNGV. The CDR3 here is CASSSAVRSYEQYF. CDR3 sequence (DNA): TGTGCCAGCAGCTCAGCGGTTCGAAGCTACGAGCAGTACTTC.

This clone occurred a few times. The chain employs TRBV5-1 and TRBJ2-1; TRBD2 matches 7 bases. J gave up 7 bases and V 0 bases, and 7 bases lay outside the gene matches. Looked up from germline, CDR1 is SGHRS and CDR2 is YFSETQ. The CDR3 extends over 15 amino acids. This CDR3 is CASSLGGRGLNEQFF. Written as DNA, the CDR3 is TGCGCCAGCAGCTTGGGAGGGAGGGGTTTAAATGAGCAGTTCTTC.

V usage is TRBV5-1 and J usage is TRBJ2-1; tentative D call: TRBD1 (6 bases). The V gene lost 1 base and the J gene lost 0 bases, with 11 bases spanning the gap. Germline CDR1 reads SGHRS; CDR2 reads YFSETQ. This CDR3 region has 16 residues. CDR3 sequence (DNA): TGCGCCAGCAGCTTGTCGGGACACCCCTCCTACAATGAGCAGTTCTTC. Protein: CASSLSGHPSYNEQFF.

The rearrangement joins TRBV30 to TRBJ1-2; 8 positions agree with TRBD1. Per germline, CDR1 GTSNPN and CDR2 SVGIG (reference sequence). The CDR3 loop spans 11 amino acids. J gave up 7 bases and V 5 bases, and 3 bases lay outside the gene matches. Here the CDR3 DNA reads TGTGCCTGGGCGGACAGGGTTGGCTACACCTTC. Protein: CAWADRVGYTF.

J is TRBJ2-1 and V is TRBV30; 14 bases are shared with TRBD2. The V gene's germline CDR1 is GTSNPN and CDR2 SVGIG (reference sequence). The V and J ends lost 4 bases and 7 bases, in that order; junction bases with no gene match: 9. CDR3 length equals 16 residues. The CDR3 protein is CAWTSWTSGRRNEQFF. The CDR3 DNA reads as TGTGCCTGGACTTCCTGGACTAGCGGGAGGAGGAATGAGCAGTTCTTC.

The rearrangement joins TRBV19 to TRBJ2-3; D might be TRBD2 (6 bases). CDR3 length equals 12 residues. Trimming removed 11 bases at V and 2 bases at J, with 11 bases between. Germline-derived CDR1 and CDR2 are LNHDA and SQIVND (reference sequence). The CDR3 is CASRTNTDTQYF. Here the CDR3 DNA reads TGTGCCTCCCGGACTAACACAGATACGCAGTATTTT.

This chain connects TRBV29-1 to TRBJ2-5, with 10 positions matching TRBD1. The germline V gene has CDR1 SQVTM and CDR2 ANQGSEA. J was trimmed by 5 bases and V by 6 bases; bases with no gene match: 9. The CDR3 extends over 14 amino acids. The DNA for the CDR3 is TGCAGCGTCCAACATAGACAGGGGGCGGAGACCCAGTACTTC. Its protein is CSVQHRQGAETQYF.